Below are 32 T cell receptor beta chains sequenced from a single sample in a study of vaccination and CD4 T cells after COVID-19. Which antigens these TCRs recognize remains unknown. The assay that was used to sequence DNA from cultured CD4+ T cells was the Oncomine TCR Beta short-read assay. From the PCR reads, TCRdb called clonotypes with MiXCR, one entry per CDR3 protein. This sample yields 7,000 to 9,000 distinct CDR3 sequences, of which around 46% are seen a single time; around 25% belongs to the top ten. Treatment described: roughly 11-day PBMC culture with coronavirus spike peptide pools or control peptides (ViraFEST assay). Researchers collected the unexposed donor's CD4+ T cells before the COVID-19 pandemic (2011-2018). Sequencing was done on a sample of CD4+ T cells from blood, cultured in vitro. The source is a human donor in good health.

The table lists this clonotype with a few counts. The gene calls are TRBV27 and TRBJ1-1, with D perhaps matching TRBD1 (6 bases). Germline CDR1 MNHEY, CDR2 SMNVEV (reference sequence). This CDR3 comprises 15 residues. Trimming left V 6 bases short and J 1 base short, with 15 bases between. This CDR3 is CASRASGTPNTEAFF. As DNA, the CDR3 is TGTGCCAGCAGGGCCTCCGGGACACCGAACACTGAAGCTTTCTTT.

The J gene is TRBJ2-7, the V gene TRBV20-1, with D possibly being TRBD2 (6 bases). CDR1 is DFQATT, CDR2 SNEGSKA, per germline (reference sequence). With 2 bases removed from V and 7 bases from J, the gap between germline ends came to 12 bases. The CDR3 length is 12 residues. The CDR3 DNA reads as TGCAGTGCTAGACAGGGAGGTTATGAGCAGTACTTC. As protein: CSARQGGYEQYF.

This clonotype was detected a few times. The chain uses TRBV7-9 and TRBJ2-5, with a weak D call TRBD1 (6 bases). V gave up 3 bases and J gave up 4 bases, with 18 bases separating them. The CDR3 runs to 16 residues. In germline, CDR1 is SEHNR, CDR2 FQNEAQ (reference sequence). The CDR3 nucleotides are TGTGCCAGCAGCTTCGGACCCGGGACACAGGGAGAGACCCAGTACTTC. It translates to CASSFGPGTQGETQYF.

The chain joins TRBV7-2 to TRBJ2-1, with D perhaps TRBD2 (5 bases). V was shortened by 1 base and J by 7 bases, with 20 bases between the two germline ends. CDR1 is SGHTA and CDR2 is FQGNSA in the germline V gene. The CDR3 sequence is 17 residues long. The CDR3 bases are TGTGCCAGCAGCTTAGGGGGAGCGGCTAGGACGGGGAATGAGCAGTTCTTC. Translated: CASSLGGAARTGNEQFF.

The CDR3 nucleotides read TGCGCCAGCAGCCAAGAAGTTTCCCGGAGTCTAGCGGGGGGCCAAGAGACCCAGTACTTC. Residues: CASSQEVSRSLAGGQETQYF. The genes are TRBV4-3 and TRBJ2-5; TRBD2 aligns across 11 bases. V dropped 0 bases and J dropped 1; count of bases not matched to a gene: 13. The CDR3 has 20 residues. Germline CDR1 LGHNA, CDR2 YSLEER.

V is TRBV6-1 and J is TRBJ2-1; 15 bases map to TRBD2. Per the germline V gene, CDR1 is MNHNS and CDR2 is SASEGT. This CDR3 spans 21 amino acids. Unmatched junction bases numbered 17, after V lost 8 bases and J lost 0 bases. The CDR3 is CASAGTSGRTQSRSSYNEQFF. CDR3 in DNA: TGTGCCAGCGCCGGGACTAGCGGGAGGACCCAATCTCGAAGCTCCTACAATGAGCAGTTCTTC.

This chain links TRBV19 with TRBJ1-4; unclear D gene. This CDR3 is 13 amino acids long. CDR1 is LNHDA and CDR2 is SQIVND in the germline V gene (reference sequence). The ends were cut back, 8 bases at V and 3 bases at J, with 10 bases in the middle. The CDR3 DNA reads as TGTGCCAGTTGCAACCAGGCTAATGAAAAACTGTTTTTT. This encodes CASCNQANEKLFF.

This clonotype was observed a handful of times. The gene calls are TRBV19 and TRBJ2-5; D remains ambiguous. Trimming pared 2 bases from V and 2 bases from J, leaving 12 bases between. The CDR3 sequence is 15 residues long. Looked up from germline, CDR1 is LNHDA and CDR2 is SQIVND (reference sequence). CDR3 sequence: CASSIRGSSQETQYF. DNA for the CDR3: TGTGCCAGTAGTATACGTGGCAGCAGTCAAGAGACCCAGTACTTC.

The chain uses TRBV5-1 and TRBJ1-2; TRBD1 matches at 11 bases. J was trimmed by 6 bases and V by 0 bases; bases with no gene match: 7. The CDR3 consists of 16 residues. Germline values: CDR1 SGHRS, CDR2 YFSETQ. Here the CDR3 DNA reads TGCGCCAGCAGCTTGGCGGGACAGGGGGGAAAGGATGGCTACACCTTC. Amino acids: CASSLAGQGGKDGYTF.

V gene TRBV29-1 combines with J gene TRBJ2-2, with TRBD1 identical over 8 bases. The germline gives CDR1 SQVTM, CDR2 ANQGSEA. This CDR3 region has 15 residues. V lost 5 bases, J lost 2 bases, and 7 bases stayed unmatched. The CDR3 DNA reads TGCAGCGTTCGACAGGGGACTTTTAACACCGGGGAGCTGTTTTTT. This sequence encodes CSVRQGTFNTGELFF.

The chain joins TRBV10-1 to TRBJ2-7, with D possibly TRBD1 on 5 matching bases. Germline loops: CDR1 WNHNN, CDR2 SYGVQD (reference sequence). The CDR3 contains 13 residues. Trimming cost V 8 bases and J 4 bases, with 15 bases left between them. The CDR3 sequence: CASAETPGYEQYF. DNA of the CDR3: TGCGCCAGCGCAGAGACCCCAGGGTACGAGCAGTACTTC.

V is TRBV7-2 and J is TRBJ2-5; 8 nucleotides align to TRBD2. Unmatched junction bases numbered 8, after V lost 5 bases and J lost 0 bases. The CDR3 is 16 residues long. Germline CDR1 reads SGHTA; CDR2 reads FQGNSA. CDR3 DNA: TGTGCCAGCAGCCCGAAGCGGACTAGCCACCAAGAGACCCAGTACTTC. Encoded protein: CASSPKRTSHQETQYF.

The chain uses TRBV5-1 and TRBJ2-5, with no clear D. From germline, CDR1 is SGHRS and CDR2 YFSETQ. V was pared by 0 bases and J by 10 bases, with 13 bases between. This CDR3 has 13 residues. Here the CDR3 DNA reads TGCGCCAGCAGCTTGGACTGGGTAGGAAGCCAGTACTTC. It specifies CASSLDWVGSQYF.

This clonotype was counted only a few times. The V and J genes are TRBV20-1 and TRBJ1-5, with TRBD1 matching 7 bases. The germline gives CDR1 DFQATT, CDR2 SNEGSKA (reference sequence). The length of the CDR3 is 13 residues. Unmatched junction bases numbered 5, after V lost 3 bases and J lost 6 bases. CDR3 residues: CSASSRGSQPQHF. The CDR3 nucleotides are TGCAGTGCTAGTAGCAGGGGGAGTCAGCCCCAGCATTTT.

The V and J genes are TRBV6-5 and TRBJ2-1, with D uncertain. CDR1 and CDR2 (germline): MNHEY, SVGAGI. V lost 3 bases, J lost 8 bases, and 14 bases lay in between. The CDR3 has 14 amino acids. The CDR3 reads CASSYSRPTDEQFF. The CDR3 DNA follows: TGTGCCAGCAGTTATAGCCGGCCGACCGATGAGCAGTTCTTC.

This chain joins TRBV4-1 and TRBJ1-2; D is undetermined. This CDR3 has 15 amino acids. Between the trimmed V and J ends, which lost 0 bases and 0 bases, there was a span of 8 bases. Germline V gene lookup returns CDR1 MGHRA and CDR2 YSYEKL. CDR3 bases: TGCGCCAGCAGCCAAGAAAAGGGAGCTAACTATGGCTACACCTTC. Its translation: CASSQEKGANYGYTF.

V gene TRBV7-9 combines with J gene TRBJ2-3, with unresolved D. The germline V gene has CDR1 SEHNR and CDR2 FQNEAQ (reference sequence). The CDR3 is made up of 16 amino acids. V lost 1 base to trimming and J lost 3 bases, with 14 bases between them. The CDR3 nucleotides are TGTGCCAGCAGCTTAGTTTTGGGGTTTGGTACAGATACGCAGTATTTT. It translates to CASSLVLGFGTDTQYF. The entire variable domain, with the rest obtained from reference TRBV7-9 and TRBJ2-3, is as follows: DTGVSQNPRHKITKRGQNVTFRCDPISEHNRLYWYRQTLGQGPEFLTYFQNEAQLEKSRLLSDRFSAERPKGSFSTLEIQRTEQGDSAMYLCASSLVLGFGTDTQYFGPGTRLTVL.

The chain has TRBV11-3 and TRBJ2-5; TRBD1 matches at 7 bases. The V and J ends lost 5 bases and 4 bases, in that order; junction bases with no gene match: 7. The CDR3 totals 14 residues. The germline CDR1 and CDR2 sequences are SGHNT and YENEEA. The CDR3 sequence: CASSHGTARETQYF. The CDR3 DNA sequence: TGTGCCAGCAGCCACGGGACAGCCCGAGAGACCCAGTACTTC.

The rearrangement joins TRBV28 to TRBJ2-6, with TRBD1 as a possible D gene (5 bases). This CDR3 is 15 amino acids long. Trimming stripped 5 bases from V and 2 bases from J, with 10 bases between. The germline gives CDR1 MDHEN, CDR2 SYDVKM. This chain's CDR3 is CASSISGPGANVLTF. CDR3 coding DNA: TGTGCCAGCAGTATCTCAGGGCCTGGGGCCAACGTCCTGACTTTC.

The sample holds a few counts of this clonotype. The chain is built from TRBV20-1 and TRBJ2-3; D perhaps matches TRBD1 (5 bases). Germline V lookup: CDR1 DFQATT, CDR2 SNEGSKA (reference sequence). The germline V and J ends were trimmed by 5 bases and 11 bases, with 14 bases remaining between them. CDR3 length equals 11 residues. The CDR3, as DNA: TGCAGTGCTGGGGCTCGACAGCAGCAGTATTTT. Translation: CSAGARQQQYF.

This chain links TRBV20-1 with TRBJ2-7, with 9 bases matching TRBD2. The CDR3 runs 18 residues. The junction had 17 bases not matched to a gene; V was cut back by 1 base and J by 4 bases. The V gene's germline CDR1 is DFQATT and CDR2 SNEGSKA (reference sequence). CDR3 sequence: CSARAKLASGIIGYEQYF. CDR3 sequence (DNA): TGCAGTGCTAGAGCCAAACTGGCTAGCGGGATAATAGGGTACGAGCAGTACTTC.

In its sample, this clonotype was seen a few times. The rearrangement links TRBV21-1 to TRBJ1-5; no check of the table's D call, TRBD1, against the DNA was made. TRBV21-1 counts as a pseudogene. This CDR3 is built from 16 residues. As DNA, the CDR3 is TGTGCCAGCAGCAAACCCTCGGGCTTTATTGGGACGCCCCAGCATTTT. Amino acids: CASSKPSGFIGTPQHF.

The chain has TRBV7-9 and TRBJ2-7; no definite D call. V was cut by 2 bases and J by 2 bases, with 10 bases left in between. The CDR3 spans 14 residues. Germline lookup yields CDR1 SEHNR and CDR2 FQNEAQ (reference sequence). The CDR3 reads CASSLTTKTYEQYF. DNA for the CDR3: TGTGCCAGCAGCTTAACGACAAAAACCTACGAGCAGTACTTC.

This clonotype turned up a few times. The chain joins TRBV28 to TRBJ1-4; D is perhaps TRBD1 (6 bases). The CDR3 is 14 residues long. Between the trimmed V and J ends, which lost 6 bases and 8 bases, there was a span of 16 bases. The germline V gene has CDR1 MDHEN and CDR2 SYDVKM. CDR3 protein: CASRLGGAREKLFF. The CDR3, as DNA: TGTGCCAGCAGATTAGGGGGGGCCCGGGAAAAACTGTTTTTT.

The J gene is TRBJ2-7, the V gene TRBV28; D perhaps matches TRBD2 (6 bases). The CDR3 covers 14 residues. The V gene lost 8 bases and the J gene lost 1 base, with 15 bases spanning the gap. CDR1 MDHEN and CDR2 SYDVKM come from the germline V gene. Written as DNA, the CDR3 is TGTGCCAGCGAAAGGGGAGGTTCATCCTACGAGCAGTACTTC. This gives the protein CASERGGSSYEQYF.

The chain carries TRBV12-3 or TRBV12-4 and TRBJ2-7; 7 bases align to TRBD1. The length of the CDR3 is 15 residues. V was pared by 2 bases and J by 2 bases, with 6 bases of the junction left unmatched. The CDR3 sequence is CASSLRDRRTYEQYF. CDR3 DNA: TGTGCCAGCAGTTTAAGGGACAGACGGACCTACGAGCAGTACTTC.

This rearrangement joins TRBV28 to TRBJ1-5, with 12 bases aligning to TRBD1. The trim removed 3 bases at V and 6 bases at J, leaving 9 bases unmatched. Germline lookup yields CDR1 MDHEN and CDR2 SYDVKM. This CDR3 region has 17 residues. CDR3 protein: CASSFLTGTGGFQPQHF. CDR3 nucleotides: TGTGCCAGCAGTTTCCTAACCGGGACAGGGGGCTTTCAGCCCCAGCATTTT.

The chain couples TRBV2 to TRBJ1-1, with D possibly being TRBD1 (6 bases). V dropped 6 bases and J dropped 4 bases, with 9 bases sitting between them. Germline lookup yields CDR1 SNHLY and CDR2 FYNNEI. The CDR3 spans 12 residues. Here the CDR3 reads CASREQGTEAFF. The CDR3 bases are TGTGCCAGCAGGGAACAGGGCACTGAAGCTTTCTTT.

V usage is TRBV9 and J usage is TRBJ1-2; D ambiguous. Trimming pared 4 bases from V and 1 base from J, leaving 11 bases between. CDR1 is SGDLS, CDR2 YYNGEE, per germline. The CDR3 length is 14 residues. Written as DNA, the CDR3 is TGTGCCAGCAGCCCTACGACATTTAACTATGGCTACACCTTC. It specifies CASSPTTFNYGYTF.

This clonotype was observed a single time. V usage is TRBV15 and J usage is TRBJ2-1; tentatively, D is TRBD2 (6 bases). V was shortened by 0 bases and J by 4 bases, with 16 bases between the two germline ends. CDR3 length equals 17 residues. From germline, CDR1 is LNHNV and CDR2 YYDKDF (reference sequence). The CDR3 sequence is CATSRDGGTAQYNEQFF. For the CDR3, the DNA is TGTGCCACCAGCAGAGATGGCGGGACTGCCCAATACAATGAGCAGTTCTTC.

J is TRBJ1-2 and V is TRBV15, with TRBD1 identical over 11 bases. This CDR3 is built from 15 residues. V gave up 1 base and J gave up 7 bases; unmatched junction bases: 5. The germline V gene has CDR1 LNHNV and CDR2 YYDKDF (reference sequence). The CDR3 region is CATSRVGGTGGGYTF. The CDR3 DNA reads as TGTGCCACCAGCAGAGTTGGTGGGACAGGGGGTGGCTACACCTTC.

The genes are TRBV5-1 and TRBJ1-3; no clear D. CDR3 size: 15 residues. In germline, CDR1 is SGHRS, CDR2 YFSETQ. The V gene lost 0 bases and the J gene lost 8 bases, with 15 bases spanning the gap. CDR3 loop: CASSLDRTAGDTIYF. The CDR3, as DNA: TGCGCCAGCAGCTTGGATAGGACGGCGGGTGACACCATATATTTT.